The 19 T cell receptor beta chains reported below all come from one sample, sequenced in a study of T cell responses to AZD1222 COVID-19 vaccine. Here immunoSEQ multiplex PCR was the method, and the copy in TCRdb shows in-frame clones only, minus some. The sample shows around 150,000 clones, roughly 85% of them seen only once. The sample was peripheral blood, taken 28 days after the second dose of the MenACWY control vaccine. The receptors were sampled from an adult who received the MenACWY meningococcal vaccine as a control.

The V gene is TRBV2, the J gene TRBJ2-5; the D gene is possibly TRBD2 (5 bases). This CDR3 has 13 amino acids. Per the germline V gene, CDR1 is SNHLY and CDR2 is FYNNEI. The V end was cut by 4 bases, the J end by 5 bases, with 11 bases between. The CDR3 is CASSGGQAETQYF. In DNA, the CDR3 is TGTGCCAGCAGTGGAGGGCAGGCGGAGACCCAGTACTTC.

This chain connects TRBV7-9 to TRBJ1-1; D remains ambiguous. CDR3 size: 12 residues. V lost 1 base and J lost 2, with 2 bases in between. Germline CDR1 and CDR2: SEHNR and FQNEAQ (reference sequence). The CDR3 DNA reads TGTGCCAGCAGCTTAGTCAACACTGAAGCTTTCTTT. Translation: CASSLVNTEAFF.

V is TRBV11-3 and J is TRBJ1-2, with D maybe TRBD1 (6 bases). Trimming left V 0 bases short and J 4 bases short, with 15 bases between. Germline V gene sequence: CDR1 SGHNT, CDR2 YENEEA. The CDR3 covers 16 residues. The CDR3 DNA follows: TGTGCCAGCAGCTTAGATGTTGGACAGATTTTCTATGGCTACACCTTC. Its protein product is CASSLDVGQIFYGYTF.

This chain links TRBV7-8 with TRBJ1-4; 10 positions agree with TRBD1. The CDR3 length is 16 residues. Germline V CDR1 and CDR2: SGHVS, FQNEAQ. J lost 4 bases, V lost 1 base, and 3 bases had no gene match. The CDR3 loop is CASSLGRTGGNEKLFF. The CDR3 region has the DNA TGTGCCAGCAGCTTAGGCAGGACAGGGGGTAATGAAAAACTGTTTTTT. The full variable domain, completed using reference TRBV7-8 and TRBJ1-4, is GAGVSQSPRYKVAKRGQDVALRCDPISGHVSLFWYQQALGQGPEFLTYFQNEAQLDKSGLPSDRFFAERPEGSVSTLKIQRTQQEDSAVYLCASSLGRTGGNEKLFFGSGTQLSVL.

This chain uses TRBV9 with TRBJ1-3, with a weak D call TRBD1 (5 bases). V was trimmed by 0 bases and J by 0 bases, leaving 22 bases between them. The length of the CDR3 is 20 residues. The germline CDR1 and CDR2 sequences are SGDLS and YYNGEE. The DNA for the CDR3 is TGTGCCAGCAGCGTAGATTCCCCCCCCTCAGGGACGGACTCTGGAAACACCATATATTTT. This gives the protein CASSVDSPPSGTDSGNTIYF.

The chain employs TRBV6-2 or TRBV6-3 and TRBJ1-1; a weak D match, TRBD1 (6 bases). There are 16 residues in the CDR3. The V end was cut by 2 bases, the J end by 4 bases, with 17 bases between. Germline values: CDR1 MNHEY, CDR2 SVGEGT. The CDR3 DNA follows: TGTGCCAGCAGTTACCCCAACAGGGTTGGAAGCACTGAAGCTTTCTTT. It encodes CASSYPNRVGSTEAFF.

The chain uses TRBV19 and TRBJ1-5; D ambiguous. Trimming pared 1 base from V and 4 bases from J, leaving 11 bases between. Per the germline V gene, CDR1 is LNHDA and CDR2 is SQIVND (reference sequence). This CDR3 spans 15 amino acids. Here the CDR3 reads CASSIGLHTNQPQHF. The DNA for the CDR3 is TGTGCCAGTAGTATAGGACTCCATACGAATCAGCCCCAGCATTTT.

V is TRBV28 and J is TRBJ2-7; 7 bases match TRBD1. Trimming cost V 4 bases and J 3 bases; bases outside gene matches: 9. This CDR3 spans 15 amino acids. Germline values: CDR1 MDHEN, CDR2 SYDVKM. CDR3 region: CASSSKDRKVYEQYV. In nucleotides, the CDR3 is TGTGCCAGCAGTTCCAAGGACAGGAAGGTCTACGAGCAGTACGTC.

This sequence joins TRBV5-1 and TRBJ2-7, with 9 bases lining up with TRBD1. Trimming at V came to 3 bases and at J to 2 bases, leaving 9 bases not matched to a gene. The CDR3 covers 16 residues. The V gene's germline CDR1 is SGHRS and CDR2 YFSETQ. CDR3 bases: TGCGCCAGCAGCTCCCCGGGGGACAGGGCTACCTACGAGCAGTACTTC. Residues: CASSSPGDRATYEQYF.

The chain links TRBV6-2 or TRBV6-3 to TRBJ2-7; no clear D gene. The CDR3 length is 11 residues. Trimming left V 1 base short and J 3 bases short, with 1 base between. Germline CDR1 and CDR2: MNHEY and SVGEGT. This CDR3 is CASSYYYEQYV. CDR3 coding DNA: TGTGCCAGCAGTTACTACTACGAGCAGTACGTC.

This clone was observed a single time. This chain links TRBV28 with TRBJ2-7; no clear D gene. Trimming took off 8 bases at V and 0 bases at J, with 14 bases between the two ends. Per the germline V gene, CDR1 is MDHEN and CDR2 is SYDVKM. The CDR3 extends over 14 amino acids. CDR3 in DNA: TGTGCCAGCTCACGTTTGGGTATCTCCTACGAGCAGTACTTC. Translation: CASSRLGISYEQYF.

The rearrangement links TRBV2 to TRBJ1-3; no clear D. The CDR3 contains 16 residues. The germline CDR1 and CDR2 sequences are SNHLY and FYNNEI. Trimming pared 2 bases from V and 0 bases from J, leaving 11 bases between. The CDR3 DNA sequence: TGTGCCAGCAGTGAAACGGCCGGAAGCTCTGGAAACACCATATATTTT. It is translated as CASSETAGSSGNTIYF.

The chain employs TRBV7-2 and TRBJ1-6, with D unclear. The CDR3 loop spans 14 amino acids. The V gene lost 3 bases and the J gene lost 9 bases, with 12 bases spanning the gap. The germline V gene has CDR1 SGHTA and CDR2 FQGNSA. CDR3 nucleotide sequence: TGTGCCAGCAGCTTGCGGGCGGCGGGTTCACCCCTCCACTTT. Its translation: CASSLRAAGSPLHF.

The CDR3 loop reads CAVGVIEQYF. CDR3 sequence (DNA): TGTGCCGTAGGGGTCATCGAGCAGTACTTC. The rearrangement uses TRBV10-3 and TRBJ2-7, with a possible D match to TRBD1 (5 bases). Germline V gives CDR1 ENHRY, CDR2 SYGVKD. This CDR3 has 10 residues. Trimming took off 11 bases at V and 6 bases at J, with 11 bases between the two ends.

V gene TRBV6-5 combines with J gene TRBJ1-1, with a weak D call TRBD1 (6 bases). This CDR3 has 14 amino acids. Looked up from germline, CDR1 is MNHEY and CDR2 is SVGAGI. Trimming stripped 7 bases from V and 5 bases from J, with 17 bases between. The CDR3 spells CASTRPGTRTEAFF. The CDR3 region has the DNA TGTGCCAGCACCCGACCCGGGACAAGGACTGAAGCTTTCTTT.

V is TRBV6-1 and J is TRBJ2-7; D remains unclear. The V and J ends lost 1 base and 0 bases respectively, with 10 bases between them. The CDR3 is 15 amino acids. Germline values: CDR1 MNHNS, CDR2 SASEGT. CDR3 nucleotide sequence: TGTGCCAGCAGTGAAGTGTGGCTAGTCTCCTACGAGCAGTACGTC. Protein product: CASSEVWLVSYEQYV.

V usage is TRBV6-2 or TRBV6-3 and J usage is TRBJ1-5; unclear D gene. The CDR3 runs to 13 residues. Germline V lookup: CDR1 MNHEY, CDR2 SVGEGT. The V end lost 2 bases, the J end lost 12 bases, and 14 bases lay between the germline ends. CDR3 nucleotide sequence: TGTGCCAGCAGTTACGGGGTTAGGTGGGTCCAGCATTTT. Translation: CASSYGVRWVQHF.

J is TRBJ1-2 and V is TRBV19, with no clear D. Per the germline V gene, CDR1 is LNHDA and CDR2 is SQIVND (reference sequence). V lost 2 bases, J lost 0 bases, and 4 bases lay in between. This CDR3 has 13 residues. Here the CDR3 reads CASSILANYGYTF. CDR3 nucleotide sequence: TGTGCCAGTAGTATATTGGCTAACTATGGCTACACCTTC.

The chain employs TRBV10-1 and TRBJ1-3, with no clear D. The length of the CDR3 is 14 residues. CDR1 is WNHNN, CDR2 SYGVQD, per germline (reference sequence). Trimming removed 3 bases from V and 2 bases from J, with 8 bases in between. CDR3 DNA: TGCGCCAGCAGTGACCCCCGGGCTGGAAACACCATATATTTT. This translates into CASSDPRAGNTIYF.